The entry that follows covers one T cell receptor (beta chain) sequence. Germline V lookup: CDR1 MNHEY, CDR2 SVGAGI. The trim removed 6 bases at V and 8 bases at J, leaving 7 bases unmatched. The CDR3 spans 14 residues. This sample was taken from a study of blood T cell repertoires in COVID-19. Study-level information: The cDNA or gDNA used as material had been derived from T cells, B-cell-depleted T cells, or PBMCs.

Libraries were prepared by immunoSEQ multiplex PCR; TCRdb keeps only in-frame clonotypes and omits some of them. The sample consists of 30,000 to 40,000 clones, 80% of them appearing once. Sequenced sample: peripheral blood. The TCR was taken from a woman between 65 and 79 years old with acute or convalescent COVID-19. The chain employs TRBV6-5 and TRBJ1-2, with TRBD1 matching 12 bases. The CDR3 nucleotides read TGTGCCAGCAGGCTCCCGGGACAGGGGGCAGGCTACACCTTC. This encodes CASRLPGQGAGYTF.